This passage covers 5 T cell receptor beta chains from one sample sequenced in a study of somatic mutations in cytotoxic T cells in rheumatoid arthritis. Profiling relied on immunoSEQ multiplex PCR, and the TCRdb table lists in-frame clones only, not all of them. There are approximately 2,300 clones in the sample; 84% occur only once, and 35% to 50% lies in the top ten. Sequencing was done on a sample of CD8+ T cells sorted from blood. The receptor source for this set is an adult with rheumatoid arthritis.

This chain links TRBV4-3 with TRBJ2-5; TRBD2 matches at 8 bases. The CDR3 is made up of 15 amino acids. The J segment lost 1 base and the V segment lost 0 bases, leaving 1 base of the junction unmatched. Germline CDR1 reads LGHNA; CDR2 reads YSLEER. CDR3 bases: TGCGCCAGCAGCCAAGATCGGGGGGGCCAAGAGACCCAGTACTTC. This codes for CASSQDRGGQETQYF.

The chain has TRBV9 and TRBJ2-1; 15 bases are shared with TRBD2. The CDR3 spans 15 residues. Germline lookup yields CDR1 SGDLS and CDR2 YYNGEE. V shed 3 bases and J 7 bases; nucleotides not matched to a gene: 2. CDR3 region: CASSAGTSGGNEQFF. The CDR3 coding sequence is TGTGCCAGCAGCGCCGGGACTAGCGGGGGGAATGAGCAGTTCTTC.

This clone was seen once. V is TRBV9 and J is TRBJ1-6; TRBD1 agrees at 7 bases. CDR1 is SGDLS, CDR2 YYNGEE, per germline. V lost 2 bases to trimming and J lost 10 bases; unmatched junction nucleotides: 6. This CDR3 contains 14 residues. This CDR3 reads CASSVRQGGSPLHF. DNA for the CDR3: TGTGCCAGCAGCGTGAGACAGGGTGGCTCACCCCTCCACTTT.

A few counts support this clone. The CDR3 reads CASSPGVEQFF. DNA of the CDR3: TGTGCCAGTAGCCCTGGGGTGGAGCAGTTCTTC. The V gene is TRBV19, the J gene TRBJ2-1; D not resolved. The CDR3 is 11 amino acids. V was trimmed by 6 bases and J by 10 bases, leaving 10 bases between them. From germline, CDR1 is LNHDA and CDR2 SQIVND (reference sequence).

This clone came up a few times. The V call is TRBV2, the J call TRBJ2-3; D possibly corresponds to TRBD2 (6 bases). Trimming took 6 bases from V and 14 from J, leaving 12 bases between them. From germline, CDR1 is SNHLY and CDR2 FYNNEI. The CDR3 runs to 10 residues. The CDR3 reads CASRGQGGYF. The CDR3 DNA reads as TGTGCCAGCAGAGGTCAGGGAGGGTATTTT.